The 12 T cell receptor beta chains presented below share a single source sample, sequenced in a study of blood T cell repertoires in COVID-19. The assay was immunoSEQ multiplex PCR, and TCRdb's table has in-frame clones only and misses some. The sample consists of almost 250,000 clones, around 84% of them appearing once. The specimen was PBMCs or T cells enriched from blood (not recorded which). All receptors derive from a woman aged 45-60 years who had recovered from COVID-19.

The rearrangement uses TRBV7-6 and TRBJ2-5; TRBD1 is a possible D gene (5 bases). The CDR3 runs 12 residues. CDR1 is SGHVS, CDR2 FNYEAQ, per germline. Trimming shortened V by 5 bases and J by 8 bases, and 12 bases separated the two germline ends. The CDR3 here is CASSQDQGTQYF. Here the CDR3 DNA reads TGTGCCAGCAGCCAAGATCAGGGCACCCAGTACTTC.

The chain combines TRBV20-1 with TRBJ2-7; weak D call: TRBD2 (6 bases). This CDR3 spans 14 amino acids. The V end lost 3 bases, the J end lost 3 bases, and 15 bases lay between the germline ends. CDR1 is DFQATT, CDR2 SNEGSKA, per germline (reference sequence). The CDR3 DNA sequence: TGCAGTGCTAGTGCTGGGGGGTCTGTCTACGAGCAGTACTTC. This codes for CSASAGGSVYEQYF.

The genes are TRBV5-4 and TRBJ2-5, with a tentative D call TRBD2 (6 bases). Trimming removed 2 bases at V and 3 bases at J, with 11 bases between. The CDR3 covers 14 residues. CDR1 is SGHNT, CDR2 YYREEE, per germline (reference sequence). The CDR3 bases are TGTGCCAGCAGCTTCGGGAGCGCGAAAGAGACCCAGTACTTC. Its translation is CASSFGSAKETQYF.

This clone was counted only a few times. The gene calls are TRBV5-1 and TRBJ1-1; possible D gene TRBD1, 5 bases. The CDR3 is made up of 15 amino acids. Germline assignment: CDR1 SGHRS and CDR2 YFSETQ. V was clipped by 3 bases and J by 0 bases, with 12 bases between them. The CDR3 sequence: CASSWGGGMNTEAFF. The CDR3 DNA reads as TGCGCCAGCAGCTGGGGCGGCGGAATGAACACTGAAGCTTTCTTT. The full variable domain, rest sourced from reference TRBV5-1 and TRBJ1-1, is KAGVTQTPRYLIKTRGQQVTLSCSPISGHRSVSWYQQTPGQGLQFLFEYFSETQRNKGNFPGRFSGRQFSNSRSEMNVSTLELGDSALYLCASSWGGGMNTEAFFGQGTRLTVV.

This clone was detected only once. The V call is TRBV15, the J call TRBJ2-1; TRBD2 might be the D (6 bases). The CDR3 sequence is 14 residues long. In germline, CDR1 is LNHNV, CDR2 YYDKDF (reference sequence). V lost 5 bases to trimming and J lost 8 bases, with 16 bases between them. For the CDR3, the DNA is TGTGCCACCAGCGTACGGGAGCTCAGCGATGAGCAGTTCTTC. Translated, it gives CATSVRELSDEQFF.

The gene calls are TRBV11-2 and TRBJ2-5; 10 bases align to TRBD1. J gave up 7 bases and V 5 bases, and 13 bases lay outside the gene matches. CDR3 length: 16 amino acids. Germline loops: CDR1 SGHAT, CDR2 FQNNGV. The DNA for the CDR3 is TGTGCCAGCAGCCCCCCGCCGGGACAGGGGTTCTGGACCCAGTACTTC. It translates to CASSPPPGQGFWTQYF.

The chain carries TRBV6-2 or TRBV6-3 and TRBJ2-2; D is uncertain. CDR1 and CDR2 (germline): MNHEY, SVGEGT. The CDR3 loop spans 14 amino acids. Trimming removed 6 bases at V and 1 base at J, with 9 bases between. CDR3 sequence reads: CASSGGLNTGELFF. CDR3 DNA sequence: TGTGCCAGCAGCGGCGGCCTGAACACCGGGGAGCTGTTTTTT.

The CDR3 reads CASSSSDRGHEQYF. The CDR3 region has the DNA TGTGCCAGCAGTTCATCGGACAGGGGTCACGAGCAGTACTTC. This chain links TRBV9 with TRBJ2-7, with TRBD1 matching over 9 bases. CDR3 length: 14 residues. V lost 5 bases to trimming and J lost 5 bases; unmatched junction nucleotides: 8. Germline CDR1 reads SGDLS; CDR2 reads YYNGEE. The full variable domain, its missing parts supplied by reference TRBV9 and TRBJ2-7, is DSGVTQTPKHLITATGQRVTLRCSPRSGDLSVYWYQQSLDQGLQFLIQYYNGEERAKGNILERFSAQQFPDLHSELNLSSLELGDSALYFCASSSSDRGHEQYFGPGTRLTVT.

This clone occurred once. For the CDR3, the DNA is TGTGCCAGCAGCCGACAGGCCTCTGGGACCGGGGAGCTGTTTTTT. Amino acids: CASSRQASGTGELFF. The chain has TRBV7-3 and TRBJ2-2, with TRBD1 as a possible D gene (6 bases). CDR3 length: 15 residues. Germline V gene data show CDR1 as SGHTA and CDR2 as FQGTGA. V was cut by 5 bases and J by 5 bases, with 15 bases left in between.

The chain joins TRBV7-3 to TRBJ1-1; weak D call: TRBD1 (5 bases). V shed 5 bases and J shed 5 bases, with 15 bases lying between them. The germline V gene has CDR1 SGHTA and CDR2 FQGTGA. CDR3 length equals 14 residues. CDR3 sequence reads: CASSPLSGSTEAFF. Here the CDR3 DNA reads TGTGCCAGCAGCCCCCTTTCAGGGTCGACTGAAGCTTTCTTT.

The rearrangement links TRBV28 to TRBJ2-3; 7 bases are shared with TRBD2. This CDR3 comprises 15 residues. V lost 5 bases, J lost 3 bases, and 8 bases stayed unmatched. Germline V gives CDR1 MDHEN, CDR2 SYDVKM. CDR3 bases: TGTGCCAGCAGTCGAAGCGGGATCGATACAGATACGCAGTATTTT. Translation gives CASSRSGIDTDTQYF.

This clone has only one observation. The chain is built from TRBV19 and TRBJ2-3, with D perhaps TRBD2 (6 bases). The CDR3 runs to 16 residues. The germline gives CDR1 LNHDA, CDR2 SQIVND (reference sequence). Trimming shortened V by 1 base and J by 2 bases, and 13 bases separated the two germline ends. The CDR3 is CASSIGAGRPTDTQYF. Here the CDR3 DNA reads TGTGCCAGTAGTATAGGGGCGGGACGACCCACAGATACGCAGTATTTT.